This TCR beta chain was documented in a study of blood T cells in healthy people across ages. Across the study: About one barcoded beta molecule per two T cells was the capture yield of template switching.

The study recruited healthy Caucasian donors from Russia who were aged about 6 to 100. A J-beta primer mix and a sample-barcoded 5' primer were used in a second PCR of about 7 to 12 cycles. The template-switch adaptor was a 5' adaptor with 12 random nucleotides. It tagged each cDNA molecule. Using its own MiXCR run on the 5' RACE reads, TCRdb lists one record per CDR3 protein. The table lists approximately 790,000 distinct CDR3 sequences, around 68% of them singletons, with about a quarter in the top ten. This CDR3 has 13 amino acids. V gave up 6 bases and J gave up 12 bases, with 18 bases separating them.

The sequencing input was blood. This chain joins TRBV12-3 or TRBV12-4 and TRBJ2-1; D not resolved. This TCR derives from a man under 40 in good health. The CDR3 loop is CASRPGSYAGQFF. CDR3 DNA: TGTGCCAGCAGACCGGGCTCTTACGCAGGGCAGTTCTTC.